This paragraph reports one TCR beta chain. The clone's antigen remains unknown. No base qualities exist here, and no much larger clone lies one base off it. This specimen belongs to a study of blood T cell repertoires in COVID-19 (dated by TCRdb to the early 2020s). Regarding the research as a whole: The collaborator samples originated in the United States, Italy and Spain and spanned the acute and convalescent phases of COVID-19. Samples were obtained from the ongoing ImmuneRACE study (first 160 participants) and from 1,000 to 1,500 subjects provided by 6 global collaborators. HLA class I and class II types, where available, came from metadata supplied by the sample provider rather than from assay-based typing. A de-identified subject ID, COVID-19 status, age in years and sex were almost always included in the sample metadata. The repertoires were released in a freely available public database intended as a resource for research on the immune response to SARS-CoV-2. The material from the prospective study consisted of cDNA or gDNA derived from T cells, B-cell-depleted T cells, or PBMCs. Subjects who had been exposed to COVID-19, were actively infected with it, or had recovered from it provided the deeply sampled blood TCRbeta repertoires that made up the dataset. What the study reported, not specific to this receptor: The amount of clinical and demographic metadata varied by source and participant and was provided uncurated.

In the prospective study, participants were roughly 18 to 90 years old, resided in about two dozen geographic areas of the United States, and were enrolled through a virtual design. In the prospective study, cohorts were assigned on the basis of participant-reported clinical history obtained from a screening survey and a study questionnaire. In the prospective study, whole blood, serum and a nasopharyngeal or oropharyngeal swab were collected from each participant by mobile phlebotomists. Over a roughly 2-month period, participants in the prospective study had the option of providing additional blood draws and questionnaires. Blood samples from the prospective study were shipped frozen or at room temperature prior to DNA extraction. TCRbeta CDR3 regions were amplified from genomic DNA by means of the immunoSEQ Assay, a bias-controlled multiplex PCR. The paper's data handling went like this. Within the assay, amplification of reference gene primers was used to estimate how many nucleated cells each sample contained. Sequence reads were collapsed and filtered to measure the absolute abundance of every unique TCRbeta CDR3 rearrangement. For each sample, productive Simpson clonality was calculated as the square root of Simpson's diversity index across productive rearrangements. Here the immuneACCESS table is served through TCRdb, limited to in-frame sequences with V and J called. Missing clones are a known gap in these copies; in checked studies unresolved V genes cover under half, and the rest lacks a known reason. The DNA was the basis for D and trimming; V, J and clone size are from that table. A total of about 210,000 clones appear in this sample, 80% of them only once. The top ten clonotypes cover 4.3% of the sample.

Including the terminal cysteine and phenylalanine, the CDR3 comprises 11 residues. Only the CDR3 portion is preserved as DNA: 33 bases, with reading frame beginning at the first base. Between the V and J ends, shortened by 4 bases and 6 bases respectively, the junction contains 7 bases. As encoded in the germline V gene, CDR1 is SGHDT while CDR2 is YYEEEE. This TCR derives from a man aged 30 to 45 with acute COVID-19. The sample comprised PBMCs or T cells enriched from blood (not recorded which). The rearrangement joined TRBV5-6 to TRBJ1-1; no D gene call is confident. The sequenced DNA: TGTGCCAGCAGCGGACTGGCTGAAGCTTTCTTT. This translates into CASSGLAEAFF.